A single sample gave rise to the 3 T cell receptor beta chains below, sequenced in a study of T cell responses to AZD1222 COVID-19 vaccine. Only in-frame clones appear in the TCRdb table, and some are missing; sequencing was by immunoSEQ multiplex PCR. The sample consists of tens of thousands of clones, about 93% of them appearing once. The specimen was peripheral blood, collected 28 days after the second dose of the MenACWY control vaccine. The receptors shown here come from an adult who received the MenACWY meningococcal vaccine as a control.

J is TRBJ1-1 and V is TRBV14; D remains ambiguous. Germline V gene sequence: CDR1 SGHDN, CDR2 FVKESK. The CDR3 runs 12 residues. With 1 base removed from V and 6 bases from J, the gap between germline ends came to 6 bases. CDR3 sequence: CASSQVFPEAFF. In DNA form, the CDR3 reads TGTGCCAGCAGCCAAGTCTTTCCTGAAGCTTTCTTT.

The V call is TRBV20-1, the J call TRBJ2-2; no clear D gene. This CDR3 is built from 11 residues. Germline lookup yields CDR1 DFQATT and CDR2 SNEGSKA (reference sequence). V was shortened by 7 bases and J by 6 bases, with 9 bases between the two germline ends. The CDR3 loop is CSDHRSGELFF. CDR3 coding DNA: TGCAGTGACCACCGGTCCGGGGAGCTGTTTTTT.

This clone appeared a single time. The CDR3 DNA follows: TGTGCCAGCATCGGGCGGGGGGACCTAAAAGCTTTCTTT. As protein: CASIGRGDLKAFF. This chain connects TRBV27 to TRBJ1-1; a weak D match, TRBD1 (5 bases). Trimming stripped 7 bases from V and 9 bases from J, with 18 bases between. The CDR3 consists of 13 residues. CDR1 and CDR2 (germline): MNHEY, SMNVEV (reference sequence).